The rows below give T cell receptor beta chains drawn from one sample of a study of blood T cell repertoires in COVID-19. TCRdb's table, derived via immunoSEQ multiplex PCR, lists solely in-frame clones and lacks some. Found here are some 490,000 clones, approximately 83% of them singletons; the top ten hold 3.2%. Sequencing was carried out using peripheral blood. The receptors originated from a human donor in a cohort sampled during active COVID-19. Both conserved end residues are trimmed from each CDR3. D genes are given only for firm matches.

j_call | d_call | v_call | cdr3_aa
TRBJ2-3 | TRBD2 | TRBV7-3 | ASSLMASGSFSTDTQY
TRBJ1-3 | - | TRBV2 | ASSEVEGSRLGNTIY
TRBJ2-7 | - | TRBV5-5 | ASSLGQGGLYEQY
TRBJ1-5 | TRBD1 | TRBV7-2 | ASSSPVGGGYQPQH
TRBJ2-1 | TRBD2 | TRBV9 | ASSVSPPGLAGVNEQF
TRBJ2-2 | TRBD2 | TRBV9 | ASSSRLAGNTGELF
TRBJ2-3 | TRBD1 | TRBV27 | ASSAQRDLTGAADTQY
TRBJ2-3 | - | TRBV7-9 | ASSLVDLRVVSTDTQY
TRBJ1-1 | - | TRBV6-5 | ASRNSEREAF
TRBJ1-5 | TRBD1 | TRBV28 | ASRRTGDQPQH
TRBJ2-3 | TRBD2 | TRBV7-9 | ASSHGLAGDTDTQY